The 22 T cell receptor beta chains presented below share a single source sample, sequenced in a study of blood T cell repertoires in COVID-19. Profiled with immunoSEQ multiplex PCR; TCRdb holds only in-frame clones, not every one. The data show about 430,000 clones, roughly 88% seen once. What was sequenced was PBMCs or T cells enriched from blood (not recorded which). The receptors derive from a woman younger than 30 who had been exposed to COVID-19.

The genes are TRBV7-2 and TRBJ1-5; possibly TRBD1 for D (5 bases). The CDR3 length is 15 residues. Germline values: CDR1 SGHTA, CDR2 FQGNSA. Trimming removed 5 bases from V and 0 bases from J, with 11 bases in between. Here the CDR3 DNA reads TGTGCCAGCAGCCCGCAGGGCCCTAGCAATCAGCCCCAGCATTTT. Protein: CASSPQGPSNQPQHF.

The chain is built from TRBV14 and TRBJ2-1; tentatively, D is TRBD1 (6 bases). Deletions cut 5 bases from V and 3 bases from J, with 11 bases between. This CDR3 region has 14 residues. Germline-derived CDR1 and CDR2 are SGHDN and FVKESK. CDR3 loop: CASSLGQIYNEQFF. The CDR3 region has the DNA TGTGCCAGCAGCTTAGGACAGATCTACAATGAGCAGTTCTTC.

The V gene is TRBV29-1, the J gene TRBJ2-1, with 7 bases identical to TRBD2. J gave up 0 bases and V 4 bases, and 3 bases lay outside the gene matches. This CDR3 spans 14 amino acids. Germline assignment: CDR1 SQVTM and CDR2 ANQGSEA. CDR3 region: CSVARTSSYNEQFF. DNA for the CDR3: TGCAGCGTTGCCCGGACTAGCTCCTACAATGAGCAGTTCTTC.

The V gene is TRBV30, the J gene TRBJ1-1; possible D gene TRBD1, 5 bases. Germline-derived CDR1 and CDR2 are GTSNPN and SVGIG (reference sequence). The CDR3 is 11 amino acids. V was trimmed by 4 bases and J by 6 bases, leaving 9 bases between them. The CDR3 sequence is CAWKGVAEAFF. The CDR3 coding sequence is TGTGCCTGGAAAGGGGTCGCTGAAGCTTTCTTT.

V gene TRBV3-1 (or the pseudogene TRBV3-2) combines with J gene TRBJ2-7; 10 bases fit TRBD2. Unmatched junction bases numbered 12, after V lost 4 bases and J lost 6 bases. The CDR3 runs to 16 residues. Germline CDR1 is LGHDT and CDR2 is YNNKEL (reference sequence). This CDR3 reads CASSLGSGRASVEQYF. CDR3 nucleotide sequence: TGTGCCAGCAGCCTGGGGAGCGGGAGGGCCTCTGTCGAGCAGTACTTC.

This clone was recorded once. This chain joins TRBV28 and TRBJ2-7, with D tentatively TRBD1 (5 bases). CDR1 and CDR2 (germline): MDHEN, SYDVKM. This CDR3 has 13 residues. Trimming took 3 bases from V and 2 from J, leaving 8 bases between them. CDR3 in DNA: TGTGCCAGCAGTTTCACAGGTCCCTACGAGCAGTACTTC. It encodes CASSFTGPYEQYF. Full variable domain (missing parts from reference TRBV28 and TRBJ2-7): DVKVTQSSRYLVKRTGEKVFLECVQDMDHENMFWYRQDPGLGLRLIYFSYDVKMKEKGDIPEGYSVSREKKERFSLILESASTNQTSMYLCASSFTGPYEQYFGPGTRLTVT.

The rearrangement uses TRBV7-6 and TRBJ1-1, with D possibly matching TRBD1 (6 bases). Germline CDR1 reads SGHVS; CDR2 reads FNYEAQ. The CDR3 loop spans 16 amino acids. The germline V and J ends were trimmed by 1 base and 0 bases, with 12 bases remaining between them. The CDR3 loop reads CASSLGQGLLNTEAFF. CDR3 coding DNA: TGTGCCAGCAGCTTAGGCCAGGGGTTATTGAACACTGAAGCTTTCTTT.

The genes are TRBV29-1 and TRBJ2-3; the match to TRBD1 covers 9 bases. V gave up 6 bases and J gave up 0 bases; unmatched junction bases: 7. The CDR3 totals 15 residues. Germline V gene data show CDR1 as SQVTM and CDR2 as ANQGSEA. CDR3 nucleotide sequence: TGCAGCGTAGTACAGGGGGCGCATAGCACAGATACGCAGTATTTT. This gives the protein CSVVQGAHSTDTQYF.

The V call is TRBV6-5, the J call TRBJ2-1, with 8 bases fitting TRBD2. The CDR3 consists of 15 residues. CDR1 and CDR2 (germline): MNHEY, SVGAGI. Unmatched junction bases numbered 9, after V lost 7 bases and J lost 4 bases. The CDR3 protein is CASTQGLERYNEQFF. CDR3 nucleotides: TGTGCCAGCACCCAGGGACTAGAACGTTACAATGAGCAGTTCTTC.

The J gene is TRBJ2-7, the V gene TRBV3-1 (or the pseudogene TRBV3-2); D might be TRBD2 (6 bases). CDR1 LGHDT and CDR2 YNNKEL come from the germline V gene (reference sequence). The CDR3 extends over 15 amino acids. V dropped 1 base and J dropped 2 bases, with 12 bases sitting between them. The CDR3 DNA reads as TGTGCCAGCAGCCAAGGAGGAGGGAGAGCCTACGAGCAGTACTTC. Protein sequence: CASSQGGGRAYEQYF.

The rearrangement joins TRBV25-1 to TRBJ2-1, with 12 bases aligning to TRBD2. There are 15 residues in the CDR3. The V and J ends lost 5 bases and 4 bases, in that order; junction bases with no gene match: 3. Germline V CDR1 and CDR2: MGHDK, SYGVNS. The CDR3 reads CASSTSGRRYNEQFF. CDR3 DNA: TGTGCCAGCAGTACTAGCGGGAGGAGATACAATGAGCAGTTCTTC.

V is TRBV27 and J is TRBJ1-1, with a tentative D call TRBD1 (5 bases). The germline V gene has CDR1 MNHEY and CDR2 SMNVEV (reference sequence). V shed 3 bases and J shed 4 bases, with 9 bases lying between them. This CDR3 contains 13 residues. The DNA of the CDR3 is TGTGCCAGCAGTTTGTGGAGGGGCACTGAAGCTTTCTTT. Its translation: CASSLWRGTEAFF.

This chain links TRBV10-1 with TRBJ2-3; TRBD2 matches 15 bases. J was trimmed by 3 bases and V by 6 bases; bases with no gene match: 10. The CDR3 totals 18 residues. CDR1 is WNHNN, CDR2 SYGVQD, per germline (reference sequence). This CDR3 reads CASSGLAGGPIWTDTQYF. CDR3 bases: TGCGCCAGCAGCGGACTAGCGGGGGGGCCCATTTGGACAGATACGCAGTATTTT.

This chain joins TRBV30 and TRBJ2-1, with TRBD1 identical over 8 bases. The CDR3 sequence is 16 residues long. V shed 1 base, J shed 2 bases, and the junction held 7 bases outside the gene matches. Germline lookup yields CDR1 GTSNPN and CDR2 SVGIG (reference sequence). The CDR3 nucleotides read TGTGCCTGGAGTGGGCGGACAGGGCAGCCCTACAATGAGCAGTTCTTC. Translated, it gives CAWSGRTGQPYNEQFF.

This sequence joins TRBV28 and TRBJ2-2; 10 bases are shared with TRBD2. Germline V gene data show CDR1 as MDHEN and CDR2 as SYDVKM. This CDR3 is 15 amino acids long. V trimming: 5 bases; J trimming: 4 bases; junction bases outside the gene matches: 4. CDR3 coding DNA: TGTGCCAGCAGTCCTAGCGGGGGCCCCACCGGGGAGCTGTTTTTT. Protein sequence: CASSPSGGPTGELFF.

This chain links TRBV28 with TRBJ2-2, with 9 positions matching TRBD1. There are 17 residues in the CDR3. Germline V lookup: CDR1 MDHEN, CDR2 SYDVKM. The V segment lost 3 bases and the J segment 1 base; nucleotides outside the gene matches: 6. The CDR3 sequence: CASSFSPGQGNTGELFF. CDR3 DNA: TGTGCCAGCAGTTTTTCCCCGGGACAGGGGAACACCGGGGAGCTGTTTTTT. The complete variable domain, with remaining parts taken from reference TRBV28 and TRBJ2-2, reads DVKVTQSSRYLVKRTGEKVFLECVQDMDHENMFWYRQDPGLGLRLIYFSYDVKMKEKGDIPEGYSVSREKKERFSLILESASTNQTSMYLCASSFSPGQGNTGELFFGEGSRLTVL.

The genes are TRBV15 and TRBJ2-7; D is ambiguous. The CDR3 is 13 amino acids. Deletions cut 2 bases from V and 3 bases from J, with 8 bases between. Germline V gene sequence: CDR1 LNHNV, CDR2 YYDKDF (reference sequence). The CDR3 nucleotides are TGTGCCACCAGCAGACCTAAGAACTACGAGCAGTACTTC. Protein sequence: CATSRPKNYEQYF.

The V call is TRBV19, the J call TRBJ2-7; D unclear. Germline CDR1 and CDR2: LNHDA and SQIVND (reference sequence). The CDR3 contains 13 residues. V was trimmed by 3 bases and J by 1 base, leaving 7 bases between them. In DNA form, the CDR3 reads TGTGCCAGTAGTATGTCCGGGTCCTACGAGCAGTACTTC. It is translated as CASSMSGSYEQYF.

The rearrangement links TRBV9 to TRBJ2-7; 10 bases line up with TRBD1. V lost 4 bases, J lost 6 bases, and 19 bases stayed unmatched. Germline CDR1 SGDLS, CDR2 YYNGEE. CDR3 size: 18 residues. CDR3 loop: CASSRTSMPGQGMGEQYF. CDR3 nucleotides: TGTGCCAGCAGCCGGACGAGTATGCCGGGACAGGGGATGGGCGAGCAGTACTTC.

The V gene is TRBV6-1, the J gene TRBJ2-5; D uncertain. Germline V gene lookup returns CDR1 MNHNS and CDR2 SASEGT. V was cut by 1 base and J by 5 bases, with 11 bases left in between. This CDR3 is 14 amino acids long. The CDR3 DNA reads as TGTGCCAGCAGTGAAGGGGTAGCTCGGGAGACCCAGTACTTC. Translating gives CASSEGVARETQYF.

J is TRBJ1-2 and V is TRBV7-9; 7 nucleotides match TRBD1. Trimming cost V 2 bases and J 0 bases; bases outside gene matches: 9. The germline gives CDR1 SEHNR, CDR2 FQNEAQ (reference sequence). The CDR3 has 17 amino acids. This chain's CDR3 is CASSLTDRDLANYGYTF. The CDR3, as DNA: TGTGCCAGCAGCTTAACCGACAGGGACCTAGCTAACTATGGCTACACCTTC.

V and J are TRBV28 and TRBJ2-1, with D perhaps matching TRBD2 (7 bases). The ends were cut back, 2 bases at V and 4 bases at J, with 12 bases in the middle. From germline, CDR1 is MDHEN and CDR2 SYDVKM. This CDR3 contains 15 residues. CDR3 DNA: TGTGCCAGCAGTTTACGGAGCGGGACATACAATGAGCAGTTCTTC. Translated, it gives CASSLRSGTYNEQFF.